This is a list of T cell receptor beta chains from one sample in a study of regulatory T cells in long-lasting Graves disease. A single record per CDR3 protein comes from TCRdb applying MiXCR to the multiplex PCR reads. The data hold about 530,000 distinct CDR3 sequences, with about 16% observed a single time. The data also belong to a second study, concerning T cells in Graves' hyperthyroidism and ophthalmopathy.

Sample: peripheral blood mononuclear cells (PBMCs), taken at new diagnosis, from a patient treated with antithyroid drugs. These receptors all stem from a woman aged 35 to 59 with Graves disease. Both conserved end residues are part of each CDR3. A D gene is named only where the DNA matches it firmly. Clone size is shown for a subset of rows, as once, few, many or a class of expanded clone.

. TRBJ1-2 many TRBV28 CASGRGAGYGYTF TGTGCCAGCGGTAGGGGGGCGGGATATGGCTACACCTTC
TRBD2 TRBJ2-5 many TRBV20-1 CSASVSGEETQYF TGCAGTGCTAGTGTTAGCGGGGAAGAGACCCAGTACTTC
TRBD1 TRBJ2-5 . TRBV13 CASSLGDRVETQYF TGTGCCAGCAGCTTAGGGGACAGGGTGGAGACCCAGTACTTC
TRBD1 TRBJ1-2 . TRBV29-1 CSVVQGAYGHTF TGCAGCGTTGTCCAGGGGGCATATGGCCACACCTTC
. TRBJ1-2 few TRBV29-1 CSVDPGTAVDYGYTF TGCAGCGTCGACCCCGGGACCGCCGTGGACTATGGCTACACCTTC
. TRBJ1-2 few TRBV5-1 CASSPGTASGNYGYTF TGCGCCAGCAGCCCCGGGACCGCCAGCGGTAACTATGGCTACACCTTC
. TRBJ1-6 few TRBV6-2/TRBV6-3 CASSEAGFYNSPLHF TGTGCCAGCAGTGAAGCGGGGTTCTATAATTCACCCCTCCACTTT
. TRBJ2-7 . TRBV14 CASSPRPEEVGRFPYEQYF TGTGCCAGCAGCCCAAGGCCGGAGGAGGTCGGGAGATTTCCCTACGAGCAGTACTTC
TRBD1 TRBJ1-5 many TRBV27 CASSRTGNQPQHF TGTGCCAGCAGTCGGACAGGGAATCAGCCCCAGCATTTT
TRBD2 TRBJ2-1 many TRBV7-2 CASSRTSGVIYNEQFF TGTGCCAGCAGCCGGACTAGCGGGGTCATCTACAATGAGCAGTTCTTC
. TRBJ1-6 many TRBV2 CASSVGQQNSPLHF TGTGCCAGCAGTGTGGGCCAGCAGAATTCACCCCTCCACTTT
. TRBJ2-7 many TRBV12-3/TRBV12-4 CASSFVAQAGEQYF TGTGCCAGCAGTTTCGTGGCTCAGGCGGGGGAGCAGTACTTC
. TRBJ2-1 . TRBV20-1 CSARGLVGVPHEQFF TGCAGTGCTAGAGGACTGGTGGGGGTGCCTCATGAGCAGTTCTTC
. TRBJ1-6 many TRBV7-9 CASSAKGWITLHF TGTGCCAGCAGCGCTAAGGGGTGGATCACCCTCCACTTT
. TRBJ1-1 few TRBV5-1 CASSLKVSESTEAFF TGCGCCAGCAGCTTGAAGGTCTCCGAGAGCACTGAAGCTTTCTTT
. TRBJ2-3 many TRBV9 CASSVGDTQYF TGTGCCAGCAGCGTAGGGGATACGCAGTATTTT
. TRBJ1-2 . TRBV2 CASSEAALNYGYTF TGTGCCAGCAGTGAAGCAGCCCTTAACTATGGCTACACCTTC
TRBD2 TRBJ2-3 . TRBV6-1 CASRLAGTTQYF TGTGCCAGCAGACTAGCGGGGACTACGCAGTATTTT
TRBD2 TRBJ2-3 few TRBV6-2/TRBV6-3 CATRLAGGRMADTQYF TGTGCCACAAGACTAGCGGGGGGTCGGATGGCAGATACGCAGTATTTT
. TRBJ1-1 many TRBV6-5 CASSYDSPGPGVGTEAFF TGTGCCAGCAGTTACGACTCTCCGGGACCGGGAGTAGGTACTGAAGCTTTCTTT
. TRBJ2-3 many TRBV20-1 CSASSREVTYF TGCAGTGCGTCGAGCAGGGAGGTGACGTATTTT
TRBD2 TRBJ2-3 many TRBV28 CASRIGGAGTDTQYF TGTGCCAGCAGGATCGGGGGGGCCGGCACAGATACGCAGTATTTT
. TRBJ2-7 many TRBV13 CASSPLGSASEQYF TGTGCCAGCAGCCCCCTTGGGAGCGCGAGCGAGCAGTACTTC
TRBD2 TRBJ2-7 . TRBV6-1 CASKRAGGPDEQYF TGTGCCAGCAAAAGAGCGGGGGGGCCGGACGAGCAGTACTTC
. TRBJ2-7 few TRBV20-1 CSVADRYEQYF TGCAGTGTAGCGGATCGGTACGAGCAGTACTTC
. TRBJ1-2 many TRBV2 CASRRTAYGYTF TGTGCCAGCAGGAGGACGGCCTATGGCTACACCTTC
. TRBJ1-1 many TRBV15 CATSGRTEAFF TGTGCCACCTCAGGGCGCACTGAAGCTTTCTTT
. TRBJ1-1 . TRBV19 CASRTSGAGTEAFF TGTGCCAGTAGGACTTCGGGGGCAGGCACTGAAGCTTTCTTT
. TRBJ1-3 many TRBV2 CASSVGNTIYF TGTGCCAGCAGTGTCGGAAACACCATATATTTT
TRBD1 TRBJ1-2 few TRBV5-4 CASSLEGRGGANYGYTF TGTGCCAGCAGCTTGGAGGGCAGGGGGGGGGCCAACTATGGCTACACCTTC
. TRBJ1-5 . TRBV12-5 CASGSQRGRPQHF TGTGCTAGTGGTTCTCAAAGGGGACGGCCCCAGCATTTT
. TRBJ2-5 few TRBV11-2 CASSLEGSARETQYF TGTGCCAGCAGCTTAGAAGGGAGCGCTAGGGAGACCCAGTACTTC
TRBD2 TRBJ2-3 few TRBV6-2/TRBV6-3 CASSRGTSGADTQYF TGTGCCAGCAGCCGAGGGACTAGCGGCGCAGATACGCAGTATTTT
. TRBJ1-1 many TRBV4-1 CASSQVGGYEAFF TGCGCCAGCAGCCAAGTTGGCGGATATGAAGCTTTCTTT
. TRBJ2-2 many TRBV12-3/TRBV12-4 CASRGGELFF TGTGCCTCGCGGGGCGGGGAGCTGTTTTTT
. TRBJ1-5 many TRBV12-3/TRBV12-4 CASNRGGNNQPQHF TGTGCCAGCAATCGAGGGGGTAACAATCAGCCCCAGCATTTT
TRBD2 TRBJ2-7 . TRBV4-1 CASSHWTSGGFYEQYF TGCGCCAGCAGCCACTGGACTAGCGGGGGTTTCTACGAGCAGTACTTC
. TRBJ1-2 few TRBV19 CASSIDSRYGYTF TGTGCCAGTAGTATCGACAGCCGCTATGGCTACACCTTC
TRBD2 TRBJ2-5 many TRBV28 CASIGTRGPKTQYF TGTGCCAGCATCGGGACTAGAGGCCCCAAGACCCAGTACTTC
TRBD2 TRBJ2-1 . TRBV4-1 CASSQDPPGGSYNEQFF TGCGCCAGCAGCCAAGATCCCCCGGGGGGCTCCTACAATGAGCAGTTCTTC
TRBD1 TRBJ1-1 many TRBV6-1 CASTRDSSSTEAFF TGTGCCAGCACTCGGGACAGCAGTAGCACTGAAGCTTTCTTT
TRBD1 TRBJ2-7 . TRBV20-1 CSATDRAHYEQYF TGCAGTGCTACTGACAGGGCCCACTACGAGCAGTACTTC